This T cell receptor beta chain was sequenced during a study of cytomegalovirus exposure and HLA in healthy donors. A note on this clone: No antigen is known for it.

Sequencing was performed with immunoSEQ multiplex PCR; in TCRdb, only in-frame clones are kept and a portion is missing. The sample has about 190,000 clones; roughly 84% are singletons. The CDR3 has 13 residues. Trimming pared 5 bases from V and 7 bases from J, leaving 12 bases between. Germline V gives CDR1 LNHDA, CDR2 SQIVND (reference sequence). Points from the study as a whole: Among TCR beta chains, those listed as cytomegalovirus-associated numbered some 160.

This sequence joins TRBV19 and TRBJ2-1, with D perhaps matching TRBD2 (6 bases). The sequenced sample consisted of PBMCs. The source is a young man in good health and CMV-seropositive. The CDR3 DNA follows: TGTGCCAGTAGTCTCGCCCGGGGGAATGAGCAGTTCTTC. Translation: CASSLARGNEQFF.